The 29 T cell receptor beta chains below come from one sample, sequenced in a study of blood T cell repertoires in COVID-19. Method: immunoSEQ multiplex PCR; TCRdb's copy keeps in-frame clones and lacks some. The sample holds 150,000 to 200,000 clones, 88% seen once. The sample taken for sequencing was peripheral blood. Receptors were obtained from a human donor in a cohort sampled during active COVID-19.

The chain has TRBV6-5 and TRBJ2-6; D not certain. Trimming stripped 5 bases from V and 0 bases from J, with 8 bases between. This CDR3 contains 15 residues. Germline assignment: CDR1 MNHEY and CDR2 SVGAGI. CDR3 protein: CASSLSDSGANVLTF. CDR3 sequence (DNA): TGTGCCAGCAGTCTCTCAGACTCTGGGGCCAACGTCCTGACTTTC.

This clone was detected once. The chain recombines TRBV18 with TRBJ1-1, with 7 bases aligning to TRBD1. The trim removed 3 bases at V and 6 bases at J, leaving 7 bases unmatched. The CDR3 runs 14 residues. The V gene's germline CDR1 is KGHSH and CDR2 LQKENI. In DNA form, the CDR3 reads TGTGCCAGCTCACCGTTACCGGGACAGCCTGAAGCTTTCTTT. Translation gives CASSPLPGQPEAFF. Looking up the rest from reference TRBV18 and TRBJ1-1 gives the full variable domain: NAGVMQNPRHLVRRRGQEARLRCSPMKGHSHVYWYRQLPEEGLKFMVYLQKENIIDESGMPKERFSAEFPKEGPSILRIQQVVRGDSAAYFCASSPLPGQPEAFFGQGTRLTVV.

The table lists this clone with a count of one. V gene TRBV7-9 combines with J gene TRBJ2-3; 10 bases are a match to TRBD1. The germline V gene encodes CDR1 SEHNR and CDR2 FQNEAQ (reference sequence). There are 14 residues in the CDR3. The V and J ends lost 4 bases and 4 bases, in that order; junction bases with no gene match: 2. The CDR3 region has the DNA TGTGCCAGCAGCTGGGGGACAGGGGCAGATACGCAGTATTTT. This codes for CASSWGTGADTQYF.

The chain joins TRBV28 to TRBJ1-5; possible D gene TRBD1, 6 bases. V shed 5 bases and J shed 0 bases, with 17 bases lying between them. Germline V CDR1 and CDR2: MDHEN, SYDVKM. The CDR3 consists of 17 residues. CDR3 loop: CASSPPGQRNSNQPQHF. In DNA, the CDR3 is TGTGCCAGCAGTCCCCCTGGACAGAGAAATAGCAATCAGCCCCAGCATTTT.

This clone has a single count. This chain uses TRBV27 with TRBJ1-4, with TRBD1 as a possible D gene (5 bases). Germline V gene lookup returns CDR1 MNHEY and CDR2 SMNVEV (reference sequence). The CDR3 runs to 14 residues. V was pared by 4 bases and J by 0 bases, with 6 bases between. The CDR3 here is CASSYRSTNEKLFF. In DNA, the CDR3 is TGTGCCAGCAGTTACAGGTCAACTAATGAAAAACTGTTTTTT. The full variable domain, its missing parts supplied by reference TRBV27 and TRBJ1-4, is EAQVTQNPRYLITVTGKKLTVTCSQNMNHEYMSWYRQDPGLGLRQIYYSMNVEVTDKGDVPEGYKVSRKEKRNFPLILESPSPNQTSLYFCASSYRSTNEKLFFGSGTQLSVL.

The V call is TRBV19, the J call TRBJ2-3; 7 bases are shared with TRBD1. The germline V gene encodes CDR1 LNHDA and CDR2 SQIVND (reference sequence). CDR3 size: 14 residues. V was pared by 2 bases and J by 4 bases, with 3 bases of the junction left unmatched. The CDR3 DNA reads as TGTGCCAGTAGTATAAGGACAGGACCAGATACGCAGTATTTT. The encoded protein is CASSIRTGPDTQYF.

This rearrangement joins TRBV19 to TRBJ2-5, with 7 bases identical to TRBD2. The CDR3 runs to 14 residues. CDR1 is LNHDA and CDR2 is SQIVND in the germline V gene (reference sequence). V dropped 4 bases and J dropped 2; count of bases not matched to a gene: 4. CDR3 residues: CASSNTGGQETQYF. The CDR3 DNA is TGTGCCAGTAGTAACACGGGGGGACAAGAGACCCAGTACTTC.

This clone showed up just a few times. The chain recombines TRBV6-1 with TRBJ2-3; 12 bases agree with TRBD2. CDR3 length equals 15 residues. V shed 2 bases and J 6 bases; nucleotides not matched to a gene: 3. The germline V gene has CDR1 MNHNS and CDR2 SASEGT. Here the CDR3 DNA reads TGTGCCAGCAGTGAACTAGCGGGAGGGGTGGATACGCAGTATTTT. Translation gives CASSELAGGVDTQYF.

The V gene is TRBV2, the J gene TRBJ2-5, with 7 positions matching TRBD2. The CDR3 extends over 14 amino acids. CDR1 is SNHLY, CDR2 FYNNEI, per germline. The V and J ends lost 7 bases and 5 bases, in that order; junction bases with no gene match: 10. CDR3 nucleotide sequence: TGTGCCAGCATGATGGGAGGGCCTGGGGAGACCCAGTACTTC. This encodes CASMMGGPGETQYF.

The chain joins TRBV7-8 to TRBJ2-3; D is perhaps TRBD1 (6 bases). Germline CDR1 reads SGHVS; CDR2 reads FQNEAQ. The CDR3 sequence is 16 residues long. The V end lost 4 bases, the J end lost 1 base, and 15 bases lay between the germline ends. Written as DNA, the CDR3 is TGTGCCAGCAGCTACACCGCACAGGGAGGCACAGATACGCAGTATTTT. Protein product: CASSYTAQGGTDTQYF.

The chain recombines TRBV19 with TRBJ2-2; 10 bases are a match to TRBD1. The CDR3 is made up of 17 amino acids. Germline V CDR1 and CDR2: LNHDA, SQIVND (reference sequence). After removal of 1 base from V and 0 bases from J, the junction contained 2 bases not matched to a gene. The CDR3 reads CASSIVGQGPNTGELFF. As DNA, the CDR3 is TGTGCCAGTAGTATAGTGGGACAGGGGCCGAACACCGGGGAGCTGTTTTTT. The complete variable domain, with remaining parts taken from reference TRBV19 and TRBJ2-2, reads DGGITQSPKYLFRKEGQNVTLSCEQNLNHDAMYWYRQDPGQGLRLIYYSQIVNDFQKGDIAEGYSVSREKKESFPLTVTSAQKNPTAFYLCASSIVGQGPNTGELFFGEGSRLTVL.

The chain joins TRBV6-2 or TRBV6-3 to TRBJ1-4, with a tentative D call TRBD1 (6 bases). V shed 5 bases and J shed 8 bases, with 15 bases lying between them. CDR3 size: 14 residues. Germline loops: CDR1 MNHEY, CDR2 SVGEGT. The CDR3 bases are TGTGCCAGCAGTCGGACAGCAAAACGGGAAAAACTGTTTTTT. Translation: CASSRTAKREKLFF.

The chain is built from TRBV7-2 and TRBJ2-1; D gene uncertain. V lost 1 base and J lost 8, with 18 bases in between. Germline V gene sequence: CDR1 SGHTA, CDR2 FQGNSA. The CDR3 length is 16 residues. The CDR3 bases are TGTGCCAGCAGCTTAGAAGCGCTAGAAAAGTGGGATGAGCAGTTCTTC. Encoded protein: CASSLEALEKWDEQFF.

The CDR3 DNA sequence: TGTGCCACCAGTGATCTGACAAATGCTAAGCTGTTTTTT. It specifies CATSDLTNAKLFF. V is TRBV24-1 and J is TRBJ2-2; no clear D gene. The CDR3 extends over 13 amino acids. Trimming took 3 bases from V and 12 from J, leaving 13 bases between them. Germline CDR1 reads KGHDR; CDR2 reads SFDVKD.

The rearrangement uses TRBV18 and TRBJ2-7; D call uncertain. The germline V gene has CDR1 KGHSH and CDR2 LQKENI. Trimming took 3 bases from V and 4 from J, leaving 13 bases between them. The CDR3 sequence is 14 residues long. The CDR3 region is CASSPDPGSYEQYF. The DNA of the CDR3 is TGTGCCAGCTCACCCGACCCGGGTTCTTACGAGCAGTACTTC. The full variable domain, its missing parts supplied by reference TRBV18 and TRBJ2-7, is NAGVMQNPRHLVRRRGQEARLRCSPMKGHSHVYWYRQLPEEGLKFMVYLQKENIIDESGMPKERFSAEFPKEGPSILRIQQVVRGDSAAYFCASSPDPGSYEQYFGPGTRLTVT.

This clone showed up just once. This chain uses TRBV5-5 with TRBJ2-1; 7 nucleotides align to TRBD2. V lost 0 bases, J lost 4 bases, and 4 bases stayed unmatched. Germline V gene sequence: CDR1 SGHKS, CDR2 YYEKEE (reference sequence). The CDR3 has 15 residues. CDR3 DNA sequence: TGTGCCAGCAGCTTGGCGGGGAGGGAATACAATGAGCAGTTCTTC. Its protein product is CASSLAGREYNEQFF.

The chain recombines TRBV5-4 with TRBJ1-2; TRBD1 agrees at 11 bases. CDR1 SGHNT and CDR2 YYREEE come from the germline V gene (reference sequence). The J segment lost 8 bases and the V segment lost 4 bases, leaving 10 bases of the junction unmatched. This CDR3 spans 15 amino acids. The CDR3 nucleotides read TGTGCCAGCAGCCCGGATAGGGACAGGGGGATCGGCTACACCTTC. Its protein product is CASSPDRDRGIGYTF.

This clone has only one observation. The chain recombines TRBV27 with TRBJ2-7, with 10 bases aligning to TRBD1. CDR3 length equals 14 residues. Trimming at V came to 2 bases and at J to 5 bases, leaving 3 bases not matched to a gene. Germline loops: CDR1 MNHEY, CDR2 SMNVEV (reference sequence). The CDR3 here is CASSLGTGDDEQYF. In DNA, the CDR3 is TGTGCCAGCAGTTTAGGGACAGGGGACGACGAGCAGTACTTC.

The chain recombines TRBV19 with TRBJ1-5; D is perhaps TRBD1 (6 bases). The length of the CDR3 is 16 residues. V was pared by 4 bases and J by 0 bases, with 13 bases between. Germline loops: CDR1 LNHDA, CDR2 SQIVND (reference sequence). The CDR3 DNA reads TGTGCCAGTAGTACGGGACAAGGGTATAGCAATCAGCCCCAGCATTTT. Amino acids: CASSTGQGYSNQPQHF.

The chain recombines TRBV11-2 with TRBJ1-1; tentative D call: TRBD1 (6 bases). This CDR3 spans 14 amino acids. V dropped 1 base and J dropped 5 bases, with 11 bases sitting between them. Germline V CDR1 and CDR2: SGHAT, FQNNGV. Here the CDR3 DNA reads TGTGCCAGCAGCTTAGTACAGGGTCTGACTGAAGCTTTCTTT. This codes for CASSLVQGLTEAFF.

This clone was picked up a small number of times. This sequence joins TRBV29-1 and TRBJ2-5, with TRBD2 as a possible D gene (6 bases). V was clipped by 3 bases and J by 0 bases, with 8 bases between them. CDR3 length: 13 residues. Germline CDR1 SQVTM, CDR2 ANQGSEA. The CDR3 DNA is TGCAGCGTTGATGGGGACTACCAAGAGACCCAGTACTTC. It translates to CSVDGDYQETQYF.

This chain connects TRBV19 to TRBJ1-1; D unresolved. V lost 0 bases to trimming and J lost 1 base, with 6 bases between them. Looked up from germline, CDR1 is LNHDA and CDR2 is SQIVND (reference sequence). This CDR3 is built from 14 residues. CDR3 sequence (DNA): TGTGCCAGTAGTATAGAGACATCGAACACTGAAGCTTTCTTT. Its protein is CASSIETSNTEAFF.

The CDR3 loop is CASSPLAGVYNEQFF. The CDR3, as DNA: TGTGCCAGCAGCCCACTAGCGGGGGTCTACAATGAGCAGTTCTTC. The J gene is TRBJ2-1, the V gene TRBV7-2; 11 bases are a match to TRBD2. Germline V gene lookup returns CDR1 SGHTA and CDR2 FQGNSA. The CDR3 loop spans 15 amino acids. Trimming took 5 bases from V and 3 from J; bases not matched to a gene: 3.

The V call is TRBV11-2, the J call TRBJ2-7, with 9 bases fitting TRBD1. Trimming removed 6 bases from V and 3 bases from J; junction bases left unmatched: 9. This CDR3 has 15 residues. CDR1 is SGHAT and CDR2 is FQNNGV in the germline V gene. As DNA, the CDR3 is TGTGCCAGCAGACGCCCGGGACAGGGAGTCTACGAGCAGTACTTC. Its translation is CASRRPGQGVYEQYF.

The chain carries TRBV10-3 and TRBJ2-5; 7 bases agree with TRBD2. The CDR3 runs 14 residues. Germline V gives CDR1 ENHRY, CDR2 SYGVKD. V lost 2 bases, J lost 4 bases, and 4 bases stayed unmatched. The CDR3 loop reads CAISEGGGGETQYF. The DNA for the CDR3 is TGTGCCATCAGTGAGGGGGGGGGAGGAGAGACCCAGTACTTC.

The chain links TRBV9 to TRBJ2-7; no definite D call. The V end lost 5 bases, the J end lost 0 bases, and 12 bases lay between the germline ends. The CDR3 length is 14 residues. Germline assignment: CDR1 SGDLS and CDR2 YYNGEE. The CDR3 DNA is TGTGCCAGCAGTCTAGAGGCTACCTCCTACGAGCAGTACTTC. Translation: CASSLEATSYEQYF. Full variable domain (remainder filled in from reference TRBV9 and TRBJ2-7): DSGVTQTPKHLITATGQRVTLRCSPRSGDLSVYWYQQSLDQGLQFLIQYYNGEERAKGNILERFSAQQFPDLHSELNLSSLELGDSALYFCASSLEATSYEQYFGPGTRLTVT.

The chain recombines TRBV6-2 or TRBV6-3 with TRBJ2-7; 8 bases line up with TRBD2. This CDR3 is 17 amino acids long. From germline, CDR1 is MNHEY and CDR2 SVGEGT. The ends lost 4 bases at V and 3 bases at J; junction bases unmatched: 14. The CDR3 DNA reads as TGTGCCAGCAGTTCGATGCCGGGAGGGACTAGAGGCTACGAGCAGTACTTC. Amino acid sequence: CASSSMPGGTRGYEQYF.

V and J are TRBV15 and TRBJ2-3, with D tentatively TRBD2 (5 bases). Trimming left V 2 bases short and J 1 base short, with 10 bases between. Germline lookup yields CDR1 LNHNV and CDR2 YYDKDF (reference sequence). The CDR3 covers 15 residues. For the CDR3, the DNA is TGTGCCACCAGCAGATGGGAGTTGGGCACAGATACGCAGTATTTT. It translates to CATSRWELGTDTQYF.

This chain joins TRBV7-2 and TRBJ2-1; 10 nucleotides match TRBD1. V dropped 4 bases and J dropped 7; count of bases not matched to a gene: 10. Germline values: CDR1 SGHTA, CDR2 FQGNSA. The CDR3 covers 16 residues. The CDR3 protein is CASSSVRTGGGNEQFF. CDR3 nucleotide sequence: TGTGCCAGCAGCTCAGTTAGGACAGGGGGTGGGAATGAGCAGTTCTTC. Combining the CDR3 with reference TRBV7-2 and TRBJ2-1 gives the whole variable domain GAGVSQSPSNKVTEKGKDVELRCDPISGHTALYWYRQSLGQGLEFLIYFQGNSAPDKSGLPSDRFSAERTGGSVSTLTIQRTQQEDSAVYLCASSSVRTGGGNEQFFGPGTRLTVL.